What follows are 14 T cell receptor beta chains derived from one specimen sequenced in a study of blood T cell repertoires in COVID-19. Some clones are missing from TCRdb's copy, which holds only in-frame ones; the method was immunoSEQ multiplex PCR. The sample lists about 110,000 clones; about two thirds were seen once. The sample comprised peripheral blood. The origin of the receptors is a human donor with acute or convalescent COVID-19. The donor label of this sample is uncertain.

This chain links TRBV30 with TRBJ2-3; TRBD2 aligns across 7 bases. This CDR3 has 13 amino acids. Germline V gene lookup returns CDR1 GTSNPN and CDR2 SVGIG (reference sequence). J gave up 1 base and V 2 bases, and 0 bases lay outside the gene matches. CDR3 nucleotides: TGTGCCTGGAGTCGGGGGGGCACAGATACGCAGTATTTT. Residues: CAWSRGGTDTQYF.

The chain couples TRBV28 to TRBJ2-1, with TRBD2 as a possible D gene (6 bases). The length of the CDR3 is 14 residues. The germline V gene has CDR1 MDHEN and CDR2 SYDVKM. Trimming cost V 9 bases and J 4 bases, with 16 bases left between them. CDR3 in amino acids: CASKLAPSYNEQFF. The CDR3 nucleotides read TGTGCCAGTAAACTAGCTCCGTCGTACAATGAGCAGTTCTTC.

The chain has TRBV20-1 and TRBJ1-4; no definite D call. V lost 3 bases and J lost 0, with 5 bases in between. The CDR3 has 13 residues. Germline CDR1 DFQATT, CDR2 SNEGSKA (reference sequence). As DNA, the CDR3 is TGCAGTGCTAGTGGAGCAACTAATGAAAAACTGTTTTTT. Its protein product is CSASGATNEKLFF.

This chain joins TRBV27 and TRBJ1-1; D gene uncertain. With 6 bases removed from V and 12 bases from J, the gap between germline ends came to 20 bases. Germline V lookup: CDR1 MNHEY, CDR2 SMNVEV (reference sequence). This CDR3 region has 13 residues. CDR3 region: CASSRREGQRPFF. CDR3 in DNA: TGTGCCAGCAGCCGGAGAGAAGGCCAACGACCTTTCTTT.

The chain has TRBV6-5 and TRBJ2-5; D is undetermined. The V gene lost 4 bases and the J gene lost 3 bases, with 9 bases spanning the gap. The CDR3 spans 13 residues. Germline values: CDR1 MNHEY, CDR2 SVGAGI. The CDR3 reads CASSSWAKETQYF. CDR3 in DNA: TGTGCCAGCAGTTCCTGGGCTAAAGAGACCCAGTACTTC.

This clone turned up a few times. This sequence joins TRBV5-1 and TRBJ2-2, with D tentatively TRBD1 (6 bases). V lost 2 bases and J 4 bases, leaving 27 bases between the germline ends. Per the germline V gene, CDR1 is SGHRS and CDR2 is YFSETQ. The CDR3 contains 20 residues. The CDR3 nucleotides read TGCGCCAGCAGCTTCATATTCGCGGCTCTTAGGGGGTTCCGCACCGGGGAGCTGTTTTTT. It codes for CASSFIFAALRGFRTGELFF.

The chain couples TRBV6-1 to TRBJ1-5; a possible D gene is TRBD1 (6 bases). The length of the CDR3 is 15 residues. Germline V gene data show CDR1 as MNHNS and CDR2 as SASEGT. Trimming removed 2 bases from V and 7 bases from J, with 15 bases in between. In DNA, the CDR3 is TGTGCCAGCAGTGAACTAACAGGGCACATCCAGCCCCAGCATTTT. Its protein product is CASSELTGHIQPQHF.

The chain uses TRBV30 and TRBJ1-1; the D gene is possibly TRBD1 (6 bases). The germline V gene has CDR1 GTSNPN and CDR2 SVGIG (reference sequence). This CDR3 contains 12 residues. V shed 5 bases and J shed 0 bases, with 7 bases lying between them. The CDR3 loop is CAWQGMNTEAFF. In DNA form, the CDR3 reads TGTGCCTGGCAGGGGATGAACACTGAAGCTTTCTTT.

This rearrangement joins TRBV2 to TRBJ1-1, with D tentatively TRBD1 (6 bases). Per the germline V gene, CDR1 is SNHLY and CDR2 is FYNNEI. This CDR3 is 14 amino acids long. V dropped 2 bases and J dropped 7 bases, with 14 bases sitting between them. CDR3 region: CASSESQGLGEAFF. CDR3 DNA: TGTGCCAGCAGTGAATCCCAGGGGCTAGGTGAAGCTTTCTTT.

V and J are TRBV21-1 and TRBJ2-7; the table names TRBD2, a call not compared with the DNA. TRBV21-1 is recorded as a pseudogene. The CDR3 extends over 12 amino acids. The CDR3 sequence is CASSNSLYEQYF. The CDR3 DNA is TGTGCCAGCAGCAATTCCCTTTACGAGCAGTACTTC.

This rearrangement joins TRBV7-9 to TRBJ1-2; D not resolved. Germline CDR1 is SEHNR and CDR2 is FQNEAQ (reference sequence). V shed 5 bases and J shed 1 base, with 11 bases lying between them. This CDR3 contains 14 residues. The CDR3 region is CASSSGTDNYGYTF. CDR3 sequence (DNA): TGTGCCAGCAGCAGCGGCACAGATAACTATGGCTACACCTTC.

This chain joins TRBV10-3 and TRBJ2-7; weak D call: TRBD2 (6 bases). Trimming removed 2 bases from V and 3 bases from J, with 17 bases in between. CDR1 is ENHRY, CDR2 SYGVKD, per germline. This CDR3 spans 16 amino acids. The chain's CDR3 is CAISEGFSGGNYEQYF. The DNA of the CDR3 is TGTGCCATCAGTGAGGGGTTCAGTGGGGGGAACTACGAGCAGTACTTC.

V usage is TRBV5-4 and J usage is TRBJ1-3, with 11 positions matching TRBD1. V lost 3 bases, J lost 8 bases, and 13 bases stayed unmatched. The CDR3 sequence is 17 residues long. Germline CDR1 reads SGHNT; CDR2 reads YYREEE (reference sequence). In DNA, the CDR3 is TGTGCCAGCAGCTCTCCCAAGTTTCGGGACAGGGGGGACACCATATATTTT. It specifies CASSSPKFRDRGDTIYF.

The genes are TRBV28 and TRBJ1-5, with D unclear. From germline, CDR1 is MDHEN and CDR2 SYDVKM. The CDR3 covers 13 residues. The V end was cut by 7 bases, the J end by 6 bases, with 13 bases between. Written as DNA, the CDR3 is TGTGCCAGCAATAAGGACGGGATTCAGCCCCAGCATTTT. Protein product: CASNKDGIQPQHF.